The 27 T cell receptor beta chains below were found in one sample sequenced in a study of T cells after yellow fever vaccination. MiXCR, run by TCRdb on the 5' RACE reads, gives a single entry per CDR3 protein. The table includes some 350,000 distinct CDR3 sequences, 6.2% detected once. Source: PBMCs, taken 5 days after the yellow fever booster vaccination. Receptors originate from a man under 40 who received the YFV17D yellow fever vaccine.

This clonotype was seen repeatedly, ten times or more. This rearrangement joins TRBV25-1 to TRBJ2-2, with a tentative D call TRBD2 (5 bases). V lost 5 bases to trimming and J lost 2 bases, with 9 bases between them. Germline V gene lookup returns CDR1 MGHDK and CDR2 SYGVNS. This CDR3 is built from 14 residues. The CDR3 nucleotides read TGTGCCAGCAGTTGGGGAGAAAACACCGGGGAGCTGTTTTTT. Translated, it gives CASSWGENTGELFF.

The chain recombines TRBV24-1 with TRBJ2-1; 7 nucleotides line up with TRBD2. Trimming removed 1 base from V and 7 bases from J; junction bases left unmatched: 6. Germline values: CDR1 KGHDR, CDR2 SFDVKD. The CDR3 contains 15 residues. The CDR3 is CATSDLGGSSNEQFF. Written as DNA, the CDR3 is TGTGCCACCAGTGATTTAGGCGGGAGCTCAAATGAGCAGTTCTTC.

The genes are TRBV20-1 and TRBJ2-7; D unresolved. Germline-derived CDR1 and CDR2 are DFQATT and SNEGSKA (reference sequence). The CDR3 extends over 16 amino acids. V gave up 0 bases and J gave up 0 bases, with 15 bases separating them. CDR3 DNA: TGCAGTGCTAGAGATGTTGTTGAACACCGCTCCTACGAGCAGTACTTC. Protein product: CSARDVVEHRSYEQYF.

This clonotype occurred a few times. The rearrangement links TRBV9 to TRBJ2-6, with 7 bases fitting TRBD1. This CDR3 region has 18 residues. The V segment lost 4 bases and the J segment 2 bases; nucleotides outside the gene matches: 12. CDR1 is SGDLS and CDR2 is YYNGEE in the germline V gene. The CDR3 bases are TGTGCCAGCAGCCCCCGAACAGGGGATGGGGCTGGGGCCAACGTCCTGACTTTC. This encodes CASSPRTGDGAGANVLTF.

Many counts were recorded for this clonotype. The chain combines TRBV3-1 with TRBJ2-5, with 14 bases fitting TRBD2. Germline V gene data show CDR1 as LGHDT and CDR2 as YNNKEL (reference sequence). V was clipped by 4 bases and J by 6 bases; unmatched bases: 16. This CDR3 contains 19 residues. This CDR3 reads CASSLREGRLAGGPQTQYF. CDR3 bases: TGTGCCAGCAGCCTCCGAGAGGGGCGACTAGCGGGAGGGCCGCAGACCCAGTACTTC.

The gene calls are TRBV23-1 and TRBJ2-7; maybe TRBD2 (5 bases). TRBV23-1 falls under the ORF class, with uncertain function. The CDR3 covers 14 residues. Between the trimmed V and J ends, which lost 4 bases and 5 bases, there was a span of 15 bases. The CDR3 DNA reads TGCGCCAGCAGTCTCGCGGCGGGTGAGAACGAGCAGTACTTC. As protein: CASSLAAGENEQYF.

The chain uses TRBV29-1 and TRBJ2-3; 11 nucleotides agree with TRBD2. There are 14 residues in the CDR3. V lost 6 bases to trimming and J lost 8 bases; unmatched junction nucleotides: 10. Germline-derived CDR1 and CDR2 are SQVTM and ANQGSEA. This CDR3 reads CSVDFTSGRATQYF. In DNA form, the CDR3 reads TGCAGCGTCGACTTCACTAGCGGGAGAGCTACGCAGTATTTT.

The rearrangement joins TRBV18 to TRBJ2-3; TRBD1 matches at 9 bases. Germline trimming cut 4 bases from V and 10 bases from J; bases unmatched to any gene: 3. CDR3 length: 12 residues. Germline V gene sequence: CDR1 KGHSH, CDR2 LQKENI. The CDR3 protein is CASSRDRDSQYF. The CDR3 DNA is TGTGCCAGCTCACGGGACAGGGACTCGCAGTATTTT.

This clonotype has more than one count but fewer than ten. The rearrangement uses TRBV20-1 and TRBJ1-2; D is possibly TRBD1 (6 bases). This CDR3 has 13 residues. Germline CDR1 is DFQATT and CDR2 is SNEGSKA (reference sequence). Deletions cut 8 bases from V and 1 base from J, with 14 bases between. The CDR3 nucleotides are TGCAGTACAACGGACAGTTATAACTATGGCTACACCTTC. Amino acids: CSTTDSYNYGYTF.

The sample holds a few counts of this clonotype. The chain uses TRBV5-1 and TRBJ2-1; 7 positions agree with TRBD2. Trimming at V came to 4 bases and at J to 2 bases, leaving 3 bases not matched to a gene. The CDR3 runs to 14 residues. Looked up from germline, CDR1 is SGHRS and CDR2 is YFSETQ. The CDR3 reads CASSREAPYNEQFF. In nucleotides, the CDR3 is TGCGCCAGCAGCCGGGAGGCCCCCTACAATGAGCAGTTCTTC.

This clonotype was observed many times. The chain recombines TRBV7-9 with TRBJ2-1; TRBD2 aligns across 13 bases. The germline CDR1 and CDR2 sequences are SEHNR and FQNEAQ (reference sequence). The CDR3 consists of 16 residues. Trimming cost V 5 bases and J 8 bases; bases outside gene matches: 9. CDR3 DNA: TGTGCCAGCAGCCGAGGACTAGCGGGAGCAGCAGATGAGCAGTTCTTC. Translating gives CASSRGLAGAADEQFF.

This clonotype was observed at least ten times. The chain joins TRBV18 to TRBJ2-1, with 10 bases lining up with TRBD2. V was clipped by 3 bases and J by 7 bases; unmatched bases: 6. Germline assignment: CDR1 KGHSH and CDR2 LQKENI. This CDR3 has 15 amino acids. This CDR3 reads CASSPASGRLNEQFF. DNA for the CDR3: TGTGCCAGCTCACCCGCTAGCGGGAGACTTAATGAGCAGTTCTTC.

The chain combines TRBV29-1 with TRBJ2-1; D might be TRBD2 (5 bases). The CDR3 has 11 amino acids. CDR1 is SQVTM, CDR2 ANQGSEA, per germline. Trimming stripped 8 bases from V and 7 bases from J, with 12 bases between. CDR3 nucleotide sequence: TGCAGCTCCGGGGAGTTTAATGAGCAGTTCTTC. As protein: CSSGEFNEQFF.

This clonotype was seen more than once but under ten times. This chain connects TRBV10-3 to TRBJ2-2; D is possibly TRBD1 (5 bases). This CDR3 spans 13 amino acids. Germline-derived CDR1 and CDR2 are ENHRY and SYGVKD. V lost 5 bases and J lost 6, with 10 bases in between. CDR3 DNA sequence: TGTGCCATCAGTCCAGGGTGGTCCGGGGAGCTGTTTTTT. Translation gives CAISPGWSGELFF.

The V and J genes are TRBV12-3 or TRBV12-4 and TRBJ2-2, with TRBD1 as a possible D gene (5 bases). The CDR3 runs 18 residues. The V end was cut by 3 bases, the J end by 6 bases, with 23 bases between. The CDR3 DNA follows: TGTGCCAGCAGTTTCTCTCTGGGGCCGGCACAGATGGCCGGGGAGCTGTTTTTT. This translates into CASSFSLGPAQMAGELFF.

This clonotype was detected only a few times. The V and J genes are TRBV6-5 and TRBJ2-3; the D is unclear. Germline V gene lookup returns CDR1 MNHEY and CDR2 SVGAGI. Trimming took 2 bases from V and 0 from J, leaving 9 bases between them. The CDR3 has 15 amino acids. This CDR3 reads CASSYGLGSTDTQYF. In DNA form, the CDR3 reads TGTGCCAGCAGTTACGGTTTAGGCAGCACAGATACGCAGTATTTT.

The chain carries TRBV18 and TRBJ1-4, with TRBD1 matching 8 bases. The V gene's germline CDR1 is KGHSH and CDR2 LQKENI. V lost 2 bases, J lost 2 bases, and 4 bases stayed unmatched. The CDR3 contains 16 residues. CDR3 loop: CASSPSDRVTNEKLFF. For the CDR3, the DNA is TGTGCCAGCTCACCATCGGACAGGGTGACTAATGAAAAACTGTTTTTT. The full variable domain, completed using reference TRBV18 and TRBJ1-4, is NAGVMQNPRHLVRRRGQEARLRCSPMKGHSHVYWYRQLPEEGLKFMVYLQKENIIDESGMPKERFSAEFPKEGPSILRIQQVVRGDSAAYFCASSPSDRVTNEKLFFGSGTQLSVL.

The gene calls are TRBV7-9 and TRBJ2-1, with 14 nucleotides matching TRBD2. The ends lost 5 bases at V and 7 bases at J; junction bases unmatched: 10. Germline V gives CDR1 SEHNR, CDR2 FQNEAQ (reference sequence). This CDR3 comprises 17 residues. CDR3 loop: CASSQPGLAGVGNEQFF. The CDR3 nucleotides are TGTGCCAGCAGCCAGCCGGGACTAGCGGGAGTGGGGAATGAGCAGTTCTTC.

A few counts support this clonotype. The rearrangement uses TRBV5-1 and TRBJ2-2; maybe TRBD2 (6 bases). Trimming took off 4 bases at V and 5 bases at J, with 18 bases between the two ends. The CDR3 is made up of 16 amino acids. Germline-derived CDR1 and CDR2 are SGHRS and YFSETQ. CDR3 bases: TGCGCCAGCAGCATTACCGGGACTCCTAATACCGGGGAGCTGTTTTTT. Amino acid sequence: CASSITGTPNTGELFF.

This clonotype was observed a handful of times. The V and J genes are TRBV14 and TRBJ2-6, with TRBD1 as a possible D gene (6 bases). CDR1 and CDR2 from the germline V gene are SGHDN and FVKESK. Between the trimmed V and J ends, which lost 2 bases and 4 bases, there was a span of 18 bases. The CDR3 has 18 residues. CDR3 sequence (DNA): TGTGCCAGCAGCCAACGGCCCAGGGGAAAAGCGGGGGCCAACGTCCTGACTTTC. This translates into CASSQRPRGKAGANVLTF.

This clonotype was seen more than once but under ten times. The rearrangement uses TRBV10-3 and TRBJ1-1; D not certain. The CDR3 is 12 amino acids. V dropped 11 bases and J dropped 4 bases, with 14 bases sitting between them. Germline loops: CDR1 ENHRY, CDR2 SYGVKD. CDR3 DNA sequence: TGTGCCGCCCGGAGGGAGGGCACTGAAGCTTTCTTT. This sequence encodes CAARREGTEAFF.

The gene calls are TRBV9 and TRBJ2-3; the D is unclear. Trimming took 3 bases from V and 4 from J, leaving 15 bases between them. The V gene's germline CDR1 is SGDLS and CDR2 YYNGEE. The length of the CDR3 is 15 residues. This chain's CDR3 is CASSAPASSADTQYF. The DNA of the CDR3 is TGTGCCAGCAGCGCCCCGGCTTCCTCGGCAGATACGCAGTATTTT.

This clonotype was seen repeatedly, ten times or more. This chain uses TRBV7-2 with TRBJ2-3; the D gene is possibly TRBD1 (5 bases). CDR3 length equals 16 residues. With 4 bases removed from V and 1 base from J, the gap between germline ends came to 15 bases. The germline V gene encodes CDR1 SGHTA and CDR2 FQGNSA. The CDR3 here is CASSSSRTKGTDTQYF. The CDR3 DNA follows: TGTGCCAGCAGCTCCAGTCGGACAAAAGGCACAGATACGCAGTATTTT.

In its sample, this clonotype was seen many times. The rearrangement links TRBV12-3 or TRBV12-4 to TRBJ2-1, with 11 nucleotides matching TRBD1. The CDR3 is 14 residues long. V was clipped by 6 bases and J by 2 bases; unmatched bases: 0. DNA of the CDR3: TGTGCCAGCAGGGGACAGGGGGCCTACAATGAGCAGTTCTTC. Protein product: CASRGQGAYNEQFF.

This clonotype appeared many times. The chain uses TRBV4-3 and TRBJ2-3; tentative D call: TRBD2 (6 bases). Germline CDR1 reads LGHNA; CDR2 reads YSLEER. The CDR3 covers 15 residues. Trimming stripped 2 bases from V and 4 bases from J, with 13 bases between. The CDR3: CASSQLGAGSDTQYF. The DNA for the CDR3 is TGCGCCAGCAGCCAACTCGGGGCGGGATCAGATACGCAGTATTTT.

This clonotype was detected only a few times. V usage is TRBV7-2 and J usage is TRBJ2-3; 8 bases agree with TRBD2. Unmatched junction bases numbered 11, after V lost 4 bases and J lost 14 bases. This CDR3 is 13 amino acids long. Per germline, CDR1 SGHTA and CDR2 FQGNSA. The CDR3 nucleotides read TGTGCCAGCAGCTCGGGTAGCGGGAAGCCAGGGTATTTT. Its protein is CASSSGSGKPGYF.

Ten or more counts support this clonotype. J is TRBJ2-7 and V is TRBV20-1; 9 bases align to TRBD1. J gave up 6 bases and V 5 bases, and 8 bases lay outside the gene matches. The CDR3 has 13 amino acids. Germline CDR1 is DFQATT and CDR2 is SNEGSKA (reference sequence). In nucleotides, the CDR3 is TGCAGTGCTCTGGGACAGGGACAATCCGAGCAGTACTTC. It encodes CSALGQGQSEQYF.